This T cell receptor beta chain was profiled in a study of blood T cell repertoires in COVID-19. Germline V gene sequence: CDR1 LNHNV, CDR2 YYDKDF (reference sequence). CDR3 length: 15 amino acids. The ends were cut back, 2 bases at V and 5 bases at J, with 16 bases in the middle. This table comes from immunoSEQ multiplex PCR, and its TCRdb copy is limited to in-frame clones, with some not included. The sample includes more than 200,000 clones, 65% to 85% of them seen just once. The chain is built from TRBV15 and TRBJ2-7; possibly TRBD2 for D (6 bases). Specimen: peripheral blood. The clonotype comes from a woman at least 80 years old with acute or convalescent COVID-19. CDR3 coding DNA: TGTGCCACCAGCAGAAGGAGAGGGTGGGAGGACGAGCAGTACTTC. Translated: CATSRRRGWEDEQYF.